This is a list of T cell receptor beta chains from one sample in a study of cytomegalovirus exposure and HLA in healthy donors. The table came from immunoSEQ multiplex PCR; TCRdb's copy has only in-frame clones and leaves some out. This sample has around 200,000 clones; roughly four fifths occur once, and the top ten carry 1.4%. Sequencing used PBMCs. Source of these receptors: a girl between 5 and 17 years old in good health and CMV-seronegative. The CDR3 runs from the conserved cysteine through the conserved F or W. The D gene is left open where the match is weak. A clone size is listed for some rows: how often the clone was seen (once, few, many), or a class if it is expanded.

>once|TRBJ1-1|.|TRBV15
CATSRERRAFF
TGTGCCACCAGCAGAGAGAGGAGAGCTTTCTTT
>.|TRBJ2-3|.|TRBV7-6
CASSLTDTQYF
TGTGCCAGCAGCCTCACAGATACGCAGTATTTT
>.|TRBJ1-2|TRBD1|TRBV29-1
CSVADRARPANYGYTF
TGCAGCGTGGCGGACAGGGCCAGACCTGCTAACTATGGCTACACCTTC
>.|TRBJ2-7|.|TRBV19
CATPGSETYEQYF
TGTGCCACCCCCGGGTCCGAAACCTACGAGCAGTACTTC
>.|TRBJ2-7|TRBD1|TRBV2
CASSEQGASEQYF
TGTGCCAGCAGTGAACAGGGGGCTTCCGAGCAGTACTTC
>few|TRBJ2-7|TRBD2|TRBV27
CASSLGTGGSYEQYF
TGTGCCAGCAGTTTAGGAACGGGAGGCTCCTACGAGCAGTACTTC
>.|TRBJ2-7|.|TRBV6-6
CASSYSQSYEQCF
TGTGCCAGCAGTTACTCACAGTCCTACGAGCAGTGCTTC
>.|TRBJ1-1|TRBD1|TRBV28
CASSLGQKNTEAFF
TGTGCCAGCAGTTTGGGACAGAAGAACACTGAAGCTTTCTTT
>.|TRBJ1-1|.|TRBV5-1
CASRREGIEAFF
TGCGCCAGCCGACGAGAGGGAATTGAAGCTTTCTTT
>.|TRBJ2-7|.|TRBV18
CASSPKRYYEQYF
TGTGCCAGCTCACCAAAGAGATACTACGAGCAGTACTTC
>.|TRBJ1-5|.|TRBV18
CASSPYRHNQPQHF
TGTGCCAGCTCACCCTACAGGCACAATCAGCCCCAGCATTTT
>.|TRBJ2-7|.|TRBV6-5
CASSYSAASYEQYF
TGTGCCAGCAGTTACTCTGCCGCCTCCTACGAGCAGTACTTC
>.|TRBJ1-2|.|TRBV6-5
CASSQPGSNGYTF
TGTGCCAGCAGTCAGCCGGGATCGAATGGCTACACCTTC
>.|TRBJ2-2|.|TRBV6-4
CASRRENTGELFF
TGTGCCAGCAGGAGGGAAAACACCGGGGAGCTGTTTTTT
>.|TRBJ2-2|.|TRBV9
CASSVGGGNTGELFF
TGTGCCAGCAGCGTAGGAGGGGGGAACACCGGGGAGCTGTTTTTT
>.|TRBJ2-1|.|TRBV27
CASSSLNEQFF
TGTGCCAGCAGTTCTCTCAATGAGCAGTTCTTC
>.|TRBJ2-7|.|TRBV6-1
CASSDDTALSYEQYF
TGTGCCAGCAGTGACGACACGGCCCTCTCCTACGAGCAGTACTTC
>once|TRBJ2-1|TRBD2|TRBV7-3
CASSLTWTSSYNEQFF
TGTGCCAGCAGCTTAACTTGGACTAGCTCCTACAATGAGCAGTTCTTC
>.|TRBJ1-6|.|TRBV7-2
CASSLAQQGKPLHF
TGTGCCAGCAGCTTAGCGCAACAGGGTAAACCCCTCCACTTT
>few|TRBJ1-1|TRBD1|TRBV5-4
CASSFDRGSEAFF
TGTGCCAGCAGCTTTGACAGGGGATCTGAAGCTTTCTTT
>.|TRBJ1-1|.|TRBV7-3
CSSGRGRNTEAFF
TGTTCCAGCGGACGAGGGAGGAACACTGAAGCTTTCTTT
>.|TRBJ1-3|.|TRBV14
CASSQDAPRSGNTIYF
TGTGCCAGCAGCCAAGATGCTCCTAGATCTGGAAACACCATATATTTT
>.|TRBJ2-1|TRBD2|TRBV5-1
CASSLVAGGLNEQFF
TGCGCCAGCAGCTTGGTAGCGGGGGGACTAAATGAGCAGTTCTTC
>once|TRBJ2-3|.|TRBV9
CASSVGLTDTQYF
TGTGCCAGCAGCGTAGGACTCACAGATACGCAGTATTTT
>.|TRBJ2-7|TRBD2|TRBV18
CASSPSPGLATYEQYF
TGTGCCAGCTCACCTAGCCCAGGACTAGCAACCTACGAGCAGTACTTC
>few|TRBJ2-6|.|TRBV19
CASTQGQHSGANVLTF
TGTGCCAGTACCCAAGGACAACACTCTGGGGCCAACGTCCTGACTTTC
>.|TRBJ1-4|.|TRBV6-1
CASTTPGQLHEKLFF
TGTGCCAGCACCACACCAGGCCAGTTGCATGAAAAACTGTTTTTT
>.|TRBJ2-7|TRBD2|TRBV18
CASSPLQAGGYEQYF
TGTGCCAGCTCACCCCTCCAAGCGGGAGGGTACGAGCAGTACTTC
>.|TRBJ2-5|TRBD1|TRBV18
CASSQGQAAGTQYF
TGTGCCAGCTCACAAGGACAGGCCGCCGGGACCCAGTACTTC
>.|TRBJ1-2|.|TRBV9
CASSVEAGVGYTF
TGTGCCAGCAGCGTAGAAGCGGGGGTAGGCTACACCTTC
>.|TRBJ2-3|TRBD2|TRBV9
CASSVGTSATTDTQYF
TGTGCCAGCAGCGTTGGGACTAGCGCTACCACAGATACGCAGTATTTT
>.|TRBJ1-5|TRBD1|TRBV19
CASRKTLDRGRSQPQHF
TGTGCCAGTAGAAAAACCCTCGACAGGGGGAGAAGTCAGCCCCAGCATTTT
>few|TRBJ1-1|.|TRBV30
CAWSVQGNTEAFF
TGTGCCTGGAGTGTACAGGGTAACACTGAAGCTTTCTTT
>.|TRBJ2-7|TRBD1|TRBV7-6
CASSLDGTVTYEQYF
TGTGCCAGCAGCTTAGATGGGACAGTTACCTACGAGCAGTACTTC
>.|TRBJ1-3|TRBD1|TRBV15
CATSSDRGAGNTIYF
TGTGCCACCAGCAGCGACAGGGGCGCAGGAAACACCATATATTTT
>.|TRBJ2-1|TRBD1|TRBV9
CASSVGDSNNEQFF
TGTGCCAGCAGCGTAGGGGACAGTAACAATGAGCAGTTCTTC
>.|TRBJ1-2|TRBD1|TRBV7-9
CASSSRRDRGPKVVRGYTF
TGTGCCAGCAGCTCAAGGAGGGACAGGGGGCCAAAAGTCGTCCGGGGCTACACCTTC
>.|TRBJ1-3|TRBD1|TRBV7-2
CASRGTAQNTIYF
TGTGCCAGCAGGGGGACAGCTCAAAACACCATATATTTT
>once|TRBJ1-1|.|TRBV18
CASSPSGDQAFF
TGTGCCAGCTCACCGAGCGGGGACCAGGCTTTCTTT
>once|TRBJ2-5|.|TRBV11-2
CASSPDRIFGAQYF
TGTGCCAGCAGCCCAGATAGAATATTCGGGGCCCAGTACTTC
>.|TRBJ1-5|.|TRBV6-1
CASSETRTGGQPQHF
TGTGCCAGCAGTGAAACGCGTACAGGTGGTCAGCCCCAGCATTTT
>few|TRBJ2-7|TRBD1|TRBV7-9
CASSPQGHSYEQYF
TGTGCCAGCAGCCCACAGGGGCACTCCTACGAGCAGTACTTC
>.|TRBJ2-1|.|TRBV5-1
CASSLANEQFF
TGCGCCAGCAGCTTGGCTAATGAGCAGTTCTTC
>.|TRBJ2-3|TRBD2|TRBV5-1
CASALAGGILDTQYF
TGCGCCAGCGCCCTAGCGGGGGGGATCTTAGATACGCAGTATTTT
>.|TRBJ1-5|TRBD1|TRBV27
CASSRQGGGQPQHF
TGTGCCAGCAGCCGACAGGGAGGCGGTCAGCCCCAGCATTTT
>few|TRBJ2-3|.|TRBV9
CASSGGRSLATKSDTQYF
TGTGCCAGCAGCGGAGGGCGATCCCTAGCAACAAAGTCAGATACGCAGTATTTT